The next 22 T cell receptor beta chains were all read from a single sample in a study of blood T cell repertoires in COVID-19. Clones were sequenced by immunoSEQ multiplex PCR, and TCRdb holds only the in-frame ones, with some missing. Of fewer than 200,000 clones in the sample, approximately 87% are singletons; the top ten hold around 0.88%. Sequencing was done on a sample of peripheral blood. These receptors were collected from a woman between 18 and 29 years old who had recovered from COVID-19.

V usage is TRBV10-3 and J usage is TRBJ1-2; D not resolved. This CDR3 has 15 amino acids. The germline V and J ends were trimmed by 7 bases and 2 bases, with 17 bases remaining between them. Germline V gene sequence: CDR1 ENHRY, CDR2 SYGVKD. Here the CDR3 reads CAINHRGRVNYGYTF. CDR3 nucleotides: TGTGCCATCAATCACCGGGGAAGGGTAAACTATGGCTACACCTTC.

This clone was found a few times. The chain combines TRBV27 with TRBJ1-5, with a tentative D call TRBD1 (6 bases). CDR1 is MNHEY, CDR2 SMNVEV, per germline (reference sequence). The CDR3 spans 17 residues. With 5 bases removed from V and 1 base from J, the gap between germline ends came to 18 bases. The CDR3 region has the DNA TGTGCCAGCAGTCCTCGACAGGCGATCTCCAGCAATCAGCCCCAGCATTTT. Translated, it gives CASSPRQAISSNQPQHF.

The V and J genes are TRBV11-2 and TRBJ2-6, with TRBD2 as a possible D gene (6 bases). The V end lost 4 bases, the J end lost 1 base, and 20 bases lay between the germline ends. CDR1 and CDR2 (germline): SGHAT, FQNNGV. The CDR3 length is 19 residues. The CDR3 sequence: CASSSPARGGKSGANVLTF. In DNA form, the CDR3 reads TGTGCCAGCAGCTCACCCGCCCGTGGGGGGAAGTCTGGGGCCAACGTCCTGACTTTC.

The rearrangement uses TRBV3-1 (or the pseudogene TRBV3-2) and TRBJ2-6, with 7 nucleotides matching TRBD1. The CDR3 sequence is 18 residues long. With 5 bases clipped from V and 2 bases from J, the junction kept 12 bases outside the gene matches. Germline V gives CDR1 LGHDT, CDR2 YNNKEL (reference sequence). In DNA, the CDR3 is TGTGCCAGCAGCGCGCGACAGGGTGCCACCCCTGGGGCCAACGTCCTGACTTTC. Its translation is CASSARQGATPGANVLTF.

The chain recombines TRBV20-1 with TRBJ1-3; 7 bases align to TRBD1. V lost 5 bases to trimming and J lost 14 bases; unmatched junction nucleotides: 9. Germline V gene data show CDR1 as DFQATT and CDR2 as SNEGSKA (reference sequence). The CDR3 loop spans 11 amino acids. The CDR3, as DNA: TGCAGTGCTTACCGGGACAGCAAACTATATTTT. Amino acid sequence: CSAYRDSKLYF.

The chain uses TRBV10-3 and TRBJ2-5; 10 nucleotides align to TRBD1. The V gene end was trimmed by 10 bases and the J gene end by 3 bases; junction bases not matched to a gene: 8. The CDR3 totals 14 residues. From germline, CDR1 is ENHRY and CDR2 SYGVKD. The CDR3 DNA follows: TGTGCCAGCGGACGTGGGACAGGGGAAGAGACCCAGTACTTC. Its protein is CASGRGTGEETQYF.

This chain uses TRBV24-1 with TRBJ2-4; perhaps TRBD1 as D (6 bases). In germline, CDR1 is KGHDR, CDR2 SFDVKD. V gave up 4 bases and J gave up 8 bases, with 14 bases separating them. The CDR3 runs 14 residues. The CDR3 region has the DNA TGTGCCACCAGTGACAATAGCAGGGGTGACATTCAGTACTTC. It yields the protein CATSDNSRGDIQYF.

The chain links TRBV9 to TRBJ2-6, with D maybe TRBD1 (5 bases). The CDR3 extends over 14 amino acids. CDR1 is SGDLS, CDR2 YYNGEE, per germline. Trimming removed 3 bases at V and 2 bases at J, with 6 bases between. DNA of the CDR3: TGTGCCAGCAGCGAACAGGCTGGGGCCAACGTCCTGACTTTC. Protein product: CASSEQAGANVLTF.

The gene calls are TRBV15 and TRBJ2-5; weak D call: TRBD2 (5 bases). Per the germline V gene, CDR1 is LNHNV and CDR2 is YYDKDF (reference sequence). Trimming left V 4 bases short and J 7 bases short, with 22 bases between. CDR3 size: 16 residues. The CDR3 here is CATSKTTTGGGGTQYF. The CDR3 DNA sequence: TGTGCCACCAGCAAGACCACGACCGGAGGCGGCGGGACCCAGTACTTC.

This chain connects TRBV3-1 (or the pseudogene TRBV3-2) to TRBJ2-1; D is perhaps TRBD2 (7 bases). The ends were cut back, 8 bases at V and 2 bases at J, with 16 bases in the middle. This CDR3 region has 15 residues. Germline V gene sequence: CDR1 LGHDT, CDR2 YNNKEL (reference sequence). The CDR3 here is CASGWGGGPYNEQFF. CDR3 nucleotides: TGTGCCAGCGGCTGGGGAGGGGGGCCCTACAATGAGCAGTTCTTC.

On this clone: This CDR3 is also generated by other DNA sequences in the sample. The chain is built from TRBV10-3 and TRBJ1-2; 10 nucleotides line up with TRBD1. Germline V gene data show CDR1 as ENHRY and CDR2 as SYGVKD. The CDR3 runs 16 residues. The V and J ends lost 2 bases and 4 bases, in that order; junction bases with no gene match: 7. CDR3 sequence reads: CAISEGQGESGYGYTF. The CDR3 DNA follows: TGTGCCATCAGTGAGGGACAGGGGGAAAGCGGCTATGGCTACACCTTC.

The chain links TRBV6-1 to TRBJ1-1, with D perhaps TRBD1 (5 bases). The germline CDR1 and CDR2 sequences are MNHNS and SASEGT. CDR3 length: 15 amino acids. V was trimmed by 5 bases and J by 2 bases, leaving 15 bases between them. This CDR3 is CASSLTGGVNTEAFF. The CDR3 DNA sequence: TGTGCCAGCAGTTTAACAGGAGGGGTTAACACTGAAGCTTTCTTT.

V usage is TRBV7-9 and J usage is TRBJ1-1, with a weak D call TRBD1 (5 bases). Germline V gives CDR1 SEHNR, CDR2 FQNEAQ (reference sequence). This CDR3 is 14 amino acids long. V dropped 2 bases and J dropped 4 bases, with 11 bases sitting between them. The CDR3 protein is CASSLTRGSTEAFF. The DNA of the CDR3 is TGTGCCAGCAGCTTAACAAGGGGAAGCACTGAAGCTTTCTTT.

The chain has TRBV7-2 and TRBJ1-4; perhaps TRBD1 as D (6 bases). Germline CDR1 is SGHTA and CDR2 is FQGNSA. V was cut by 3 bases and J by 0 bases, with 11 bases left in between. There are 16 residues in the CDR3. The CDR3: CASSFTGTPTNEKLFF. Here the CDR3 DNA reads TGTGCCAGCAGCTTCACAGGGACCCCAACTAATGAAAAACTGTTTTTT.

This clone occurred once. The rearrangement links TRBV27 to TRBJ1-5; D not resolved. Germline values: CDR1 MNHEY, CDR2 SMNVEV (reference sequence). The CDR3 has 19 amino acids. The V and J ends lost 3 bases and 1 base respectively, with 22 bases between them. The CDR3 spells CASSFLQHTRRTSNQPQHF. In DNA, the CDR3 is TGTGCCAGCAGTTTCCTCCAACATACACGGAGGACGAGCAATCAGCCCCAGCATTTT.

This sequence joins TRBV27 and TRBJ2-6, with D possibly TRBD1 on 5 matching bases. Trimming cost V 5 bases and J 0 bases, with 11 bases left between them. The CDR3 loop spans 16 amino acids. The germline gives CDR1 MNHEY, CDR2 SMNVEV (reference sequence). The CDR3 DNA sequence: TGTGCCAGCAGTCTACGACAGAGCTCTGGGGCCAACGTCCTGACTTTC. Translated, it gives CASSLRQSSGANVLTF.

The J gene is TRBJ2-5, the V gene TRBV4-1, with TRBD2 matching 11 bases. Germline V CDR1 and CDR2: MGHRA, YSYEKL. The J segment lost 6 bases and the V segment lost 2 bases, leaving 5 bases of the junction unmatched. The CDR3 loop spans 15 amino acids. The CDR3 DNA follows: TGCGCCAGCAGCCAACTAGCGGGGGGAAGTAAGACCCAGTACTTC. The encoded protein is CASSQLAGGSKTQYF.

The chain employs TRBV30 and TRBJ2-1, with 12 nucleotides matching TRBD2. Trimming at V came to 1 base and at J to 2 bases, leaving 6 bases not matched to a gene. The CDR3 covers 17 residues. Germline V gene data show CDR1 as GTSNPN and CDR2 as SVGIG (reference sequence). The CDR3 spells CAWSDGLAGLTYNEQFF. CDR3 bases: TGTGCCTGGAGTGATGGACTAGCGGGACTCACCTACAATGAGCAGTTCTTC.

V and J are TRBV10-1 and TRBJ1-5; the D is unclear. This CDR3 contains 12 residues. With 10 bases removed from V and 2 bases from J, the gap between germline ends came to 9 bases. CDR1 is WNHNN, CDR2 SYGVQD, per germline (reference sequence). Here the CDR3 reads CATRCGNQPQHF. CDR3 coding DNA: TGCGCCACCCGATGCGGCAATCAGCCCCAGCATTTT.

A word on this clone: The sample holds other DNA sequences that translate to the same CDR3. For the CDR3, the DNA is TGTGCCAGCAGCCCTCACAGGGGCGACTATGGCTACACCTTC. Protein sequence: CASSPHRGDYGYTF. The V and J genes are TRBV11-2 and TRBJ1-2; 7 bases map to TRBD1. Losses at the gene ends were 5 bases for V and 3 bases for J; bases not matched to a gene: 6. CDR1 SGHAT and CDR2 FQNNGV come from the germline V gene. The CDR3 totals 14 residues.

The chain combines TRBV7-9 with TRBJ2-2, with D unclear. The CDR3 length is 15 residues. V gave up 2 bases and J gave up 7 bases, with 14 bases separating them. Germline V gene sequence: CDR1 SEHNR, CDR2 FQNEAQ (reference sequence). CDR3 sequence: CASSLSAVSFGELFF. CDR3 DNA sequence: TGTGCCAGCAGCTTATCCGCTGTTAGTTTCGGGGAGCTGTTTTTT.

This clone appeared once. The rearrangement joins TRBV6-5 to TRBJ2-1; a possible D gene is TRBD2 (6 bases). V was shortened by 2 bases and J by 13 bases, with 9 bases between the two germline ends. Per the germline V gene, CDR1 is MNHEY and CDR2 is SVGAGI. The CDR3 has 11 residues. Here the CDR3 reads CASSYGRDQFF. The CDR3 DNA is TGTGCCAGCAGTTACGGGCGGGACCAGTTCTTC.